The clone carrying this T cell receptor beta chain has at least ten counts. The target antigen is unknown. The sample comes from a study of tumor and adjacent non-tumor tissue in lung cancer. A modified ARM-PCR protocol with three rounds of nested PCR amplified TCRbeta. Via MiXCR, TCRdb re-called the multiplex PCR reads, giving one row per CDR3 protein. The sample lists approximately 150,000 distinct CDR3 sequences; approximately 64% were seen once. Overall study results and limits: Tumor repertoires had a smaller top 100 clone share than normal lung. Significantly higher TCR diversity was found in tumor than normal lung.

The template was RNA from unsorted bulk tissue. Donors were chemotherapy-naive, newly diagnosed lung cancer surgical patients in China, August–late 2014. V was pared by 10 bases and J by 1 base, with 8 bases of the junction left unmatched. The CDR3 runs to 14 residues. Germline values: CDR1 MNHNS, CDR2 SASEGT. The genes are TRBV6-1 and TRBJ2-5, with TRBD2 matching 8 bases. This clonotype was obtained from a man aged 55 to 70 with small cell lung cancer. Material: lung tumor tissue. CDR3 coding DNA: TGTGCCAACTCCCGGGGGGGAGGCCAAGAGACCCAGTACTTC. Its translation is CANSRGGGQETQYF.